Following are 18 T cell receptor beta chains from one sample sequenced in a study of T-cell reconstitution after alpha-beta-depleted transplantation in children. Using unique molecular identifiers, the investigators prepared the TCRbeta library. TCRdb reprocessed the PCR reads with MiXCR, giving one entry per CDR3 protein. The sample includes approximately 490,000 distinct CDR3 sequences, around 12% of them seen just once. The material was PBMCs from the stem cell graft donor, obtained from the stem cell graft. These receptor sequences come from a human donor who donated a stem cell graft to a child with combined immunodeficiency.

This chain links TRBV6-4 with TRBJ2-3; the D gene is possibly TRBD2 (5 bases). Deletions cut 0 bases from V and 0 bases from J, with 10 bases between. Germline V gene lookup returns CDR1 MRHNA and CDR2 SNTAGT. This CDR3 contains 16 residues. CDR3 DNA sequence: TGTGCCAGCAGTGACTCTGGGTGGACTAGCACAGATACGCAGTATTTT. Its translation is CASSDSGWTSTDTQYF.

In its sample, this clonotype was seen many times. The rearrangement uses TRBV28 and TRBJ2-1, with D possibly being TRBD2 (6 bases). Germline V gives CDR1 MDHEN, CDR2 SYDVKM. This CDR3 has 16 residues. Deletions cut 6 bases from V and 0 bases from J, with 15 bases between. The CDR3 nucleotides are TGTGCCAGCAGCCGGGGCCTGACTAGCTCCTACAATGAGCAGTTCTTC. It specifies CASSRGLTSSYNEQFF.

The chain employs TRBV6-1 and TRBJ1-4; TRBD1 agrees at 9 bases. In germline, CDR1 is MNHNS, CDR2 SASEGT. The CDR3 extends over 17 amino acids. Trimming at V came to 6 bases and at J to 1 base, leaving 9 bases not matched to a gene. CDR3 DNA: TGTGCCAGCAGGGTCACAGGGGGCGCGGGAACTAATGAAAAACTGTTTTTT. Its translation: CASRVTGGAGTNEKLFF.

Concerning this clonotype: A much bigger clone sits one base away, suggesting this may be a read error. This chain links TRBV7-9 with TRBJ2-5, with 12 bases identical to TRBD2. CDR1 is SEHNR and CDR2 is FQNEAQ in the germline V gene (reference sequence). The CDR3 totals 15 residues. CDR3 sequence: CASSETSGRGETHYF. The CDR3 nucleotides are TGTGCCAGCAGCGAGACTAGCGGGAGAGGAGAGACCCATTACTTC.

This clonotype was detected a few times. The chain uses TRBV20-1 and TRBJ2-3; no definite D call. This CDR3 comprises 14 residues. V gave up 3 bases and J gave up 5 bases, with 15 bases separating them. The germline gives CDR1 DFQATT, CDR2 SNEGSKA (reference sequence). DNA of the CDR3: TGCAGTGCTAGGCCCAACCTATTTGGAGATACGCAGTATTTT. Its protein is CSARPNLFGDTQYF.

This rearrangement joins TRBV12-3 or TRBV12-4 to TRBJ2-1; possible D gene TRBD1, 6 bases. V lost 2 bases to trimming and J lost 9 bases, with 14 bases between them. The CDR3 spans 14 residues. CDR3 loop: CASSLYPNRVEQFF. The DNA of the CDR3 is TGTGCCAGCAGTTTATATCCTAACAGGGTTGAGCAGTTCTTC.

The table lists this clonotype with many counts. The J gene is TRBJ2-5, the V gene TRBV20-1; D gene ambiguous. Trimming pared 0 bases from V and 4 bases from J, leaving 6 bases between. This CDR3 is 12 amino acids long. The germline V gene has CDR1 DFQATT and CDR2 SNEGSKA (reference sequence). CDR3 residues: CSARDSGETQYF. The CDR3 coding sequence is TGCAGTGCTAGAGACAGTGGAGAGACCCAGTACTTC.

This chain joins TRBV12-3 or TRBV12-4 and TRBJ2-5; 8 bases are shared with TRBD1. Trimming took 10 bases from V and 5 from J; bases not matched to a gene: 21. The CDR3 spans 17 residues. CDR3 sequence reads: CATKLRTGSLLWETQYF. Here the CDR3 DNA reads TGTGCCACCAAATTACGGACAGGGAGCCTGTTATGGGAGACCCAGTACTTC.

This clonotype was seen a handful of times. Here the CDR3 reads CASSFNGRWGETQYF. The CDR3 DNA reads as TGTGCCAGCAGCTTCAACGGGAGGTGGGGAGAGACCCAGTACTTC. The rearrangement joins TRBV7-9 to TRBJ2-5; 7 bases match TRBD2. Trimming took 3 bases from V and 4 from J; bases not matched to a gene: 8. CDR3 length: 15 amino acids. The germline V gene encodes CDR1 SEHNR and CDR2 FQNEAQ (reference sequence).

Here the CDR3 reads CASTGAISLHF. The CDR3 DNA is TGTGCCAGCACCGGAGCCATTTCCCTCCACTTT. This sequence joins TRBV6-2 or TRBV6-3 and TRBJ1-6; no firm D call. Germline V gene sequence: CDR1 MNHEY, CDR2 SVGEGT. This CDR3 comprises 11 residues. V was shortened by 7 bases and J by 14 bases, with 12 bases between the two germline ends.

This rearrangement joins TRBV7-9 to TRBJ2-7; D uncertain. V dropped 3 bases and J dropped 6 bases, with 9 bases sitting between them. Germline V gene lookup returns CDR1 SEHNR and CDR2 FQNEAQ (reference sequence). This CDR3 spans 12 amino acids. CDR3 bases: TGTGCCAGCAGCTTGGGTATAGGCGAGCAGTACTTC. Translating it yields CASSLGIGEQYF.

V usage is TRBV11-2 and J usage is TRBJ2-5; D tentatively fits TRBD1 or TRBD2 (6 bases each). In germline, CDR1 is SGHAT, CDR2 FQNNGV. There are 16 residues in the CDR3. Trimming took off 1 base at V and 5 bases at J, with 17 bases between the two ends. The CDR3 sequence is CASSLVYGGLRETQYF. CDR3 nucleotides: TGTGCCAGCAGCTTAGTTTATGGGGGGCTTCGGGAGACCCAGTACTTC.

This clonotype showed up just a few times. The V and J genes are TRBV4-2 and TRBJ1-5; TRBD1 matches at 7 bases. This CDR3 has 14 amino acids. The V and J ends lost 3 bases and 4 bases, in that order; junction bases with no gene match: 3. In germline, CDR1 is LGHNA, CDR2 YNFKEQ. The CDR3 DNA follows: TGTGCCAGCAGCCACCCAGGGGGAAATCAGCCCCAGCATTTT. The encoded protein is CASSHPGGNQPQHF.

The rearrangement uses TRBV12-3 or TRBV12-4 and TRBJ2-3, with TRBD2 matching over 8 bases. Trimming took 5 bases from V and 4 from J; bases not matched to a gene: 11. CDR3 length: 16 amino acids. CDR3 nucleotide sequence: TGTGCCAGCAGTCCGACCGGGACTAGGGGGGCAGATACGCAGTATTTT. Amino acid sequence: CASSPTGTRGADTQYF.

This clonotype has a count of ten or more. This chain joins TRBV27 and TRBJ2-1; D is unresolved. The V gene's germline CDR1 is MNHEY and CDR2 SMNVEV (reference sequence). Trimming shortened V by 5 bases and J by 4 bases, and 12 bases separated the two germline ends. CDR3 size: 14 residues. The CDR3 loop is CASSRRERYNEQFF. The CDR3 nucleotides are TGTGCCAGCAGTCGTAGAGAGCGATACAATGAGCAGTTCTTC.

This clonotype showed up many times. V and J are TRBV9 and TRBJ2-7; 7 nucleotides line up with TRBD2. The CDR3 has 15 amino acids. V shed 0 bases and J 4 bases; nucleotides not matched to a gene: 7. The germline gives CDR1 SGDLS, CDR2 YYNGEE. The chain's CDR3 is CASSVGSGVPYEQYF. CDR3 in DNA: TGTGCCAGCAGCGTAGGGAGCGGGGTCCCTTACGAGCAGTACTTC.

This clonotype has more than one count but fewer than ten. This chain uses TRBV30 with TRBJ2-3; TRBD2 is a possible D gene (5 bases). V was pared by 8 bases and J by 2 bases, with 14 bases between. Germline CDR1 GTSNPN, CDR2 SVGIG (reference sequence). This CDR3 is built from 13 residues. This CDR3 is CARRGPNTDTQYF. The CDR3 DNA follows: TGTGCCCGACGGGGTCCTAACACAGATACGCAGTATTTT.

At least ten counts were recorded for this clonotype. This chain joins TRBV11-1 and TRBJ2-7, with D possibly being TRBD2 (5 bases). Germline CDR1 and CDR2: SGHAT and FQDESV (reference sequence). The CDR3 has 14 amino acids. Trimming left V 5 bases short and J 7 bases short, with 18 bases between. The CDR3 reads CASSIAGNSREQYF. The CDR3 DNA follows: TGTGCCAGCAGCATCGCCGGGAACTCTCGAGAGCAGTACTTC.